The clone carrying this TCR beta chain was seen a single time. Its cognate antigen is unknown. The assay was immunoSEQ multiplex PCR, and TCRdb's table has in-frame clones only and misses some. The sample has around 56,000 clones, over 75% seen once. This sample is drawn from a study of radiotherapy plus CTLA-4 blockade in lung cancer. For the study at large: Overall, approximately 18% of patients showed an objective response, while roughly 28% attained disease control. Overall study findings and caveats: Early blood T cell clone dynamics, with interferon-beta, were reported to best predict response. TCR clones originating in tumors grew in number in blood after radiotherapy plus ipilimumab.

With V trimmed by 6 bases and J by 1 base, 14 bases remained unmatched. This CDR3 comprises 18 residues. Germline assignment: CDR1 LGHNT and CDR2 FRNRAP. It was focal radiation plus CTLA-4 blockade with ipilimumab that patients with chemo-refractory metastatic non-small-cell lung cancer received. The sample here was peripheral blood, taken from a patient treated with radiotherapy plus ipilimumab. The sequence was obtained from a human donor with non-small cell lung cancer who had a complete response to radiotherapy plus ipilimumab. V usage is TRBV12-5 and J usage is TRBJ1-5, with 8 bases identical to TRBD1. The CDR3 DNA follows: TGTGCTAGTGGACGCCTAAGACAGGGGATCCGAAGCAATCAGCCCCAGCATTTT. This encodes CASGRLRQGIRSNQPQHF.